Sequencing of this TCR beta chain was carried out in a study of blood T cell repertoires in COVID-19. Study in general: T cells, B-cell-depleted T cells, or PBMCs provided the cDNA or gDNA that served as material.

V shed 2 bases and J shed 2 bases, with 6 bases lying between them. CDR1 SQVTM and CDR2 ANQGSEA come from the germline V gene. The length of the CDR3 is 12 residues. Original handling: Amplification of reference gene primers was used by the study to estimate nucleated cell counts. Assay: immunoSEQ multiplex PCR; the TCRdb copy retains only in-frame clones and omits some. Clone size and the V and J calls come from that table; the DNA yielded D and trimming. The sample shows 200,000 or so clones, 70% to 90% of them seen only once. Sequenced sample: peripheral blood. The clonotype originates from a man in his 70s with active or convalescent COVID-19. The chain combines TRBV29-1 with TRBJ1-2; D ambiguous. The CDR3 protein is CSVEPENYGYTF. CDR3 sequence (DNA): TGCAGCGTTGAACCAGAAAACTATGGCTACACCTTC.